The next 10 T cell receptor beta chains were all read from a single sample in a study of identical twins. TCRdb recomputed calls from the 5' RACE reads with MiXCR, one row per CDR3 protein. The sample has around 370,000 distinct CDR3 sequences, 7% to 9.5% seen once; the top ten hold around 8.6%. Sequenced: naive T cells sorted from blood. The origin of the receptors is a woman between 45 and 60 years old in good health.

This chain uses TRBV10-2 with TRBJ2-7; the match to TRBD2 covers 9 bases. V was clipped by 0 bases and J by 2 bases; unmatched bases: 11. Per the germline V gene, CDR1 is WSHSY and CDR2 is SAAADI. CDR3 size: 18 residues. CDR3 DNA sequence: TGCGCCAGCAGTGAGTCGCCTAGCGGGACCCACCCAACCTACGAGCAGTACTTC. It yields the protein CASSESPSGTHPTYEQYF.

This clonotype was observed many times. This chain uses TRBV12-3 or TRBV12-4 with TRBJ1-6; 9 bases fit TRBD1. The CDR3 consists of 16 residues. Trimming cost V 2 bases and J 7 bases; bases outside gene matches: 6. CDR3 DNA sequence: TGTGCCAGCAGTTTAACAGGGGGCGACGGCAATTCACCCCTCCACTTT. It codes for CASSLTGGDGNSPLHF.

This clonotype was seen at least ten times. The rearrangement uses TRBV7-8 and TRBJ1-1, with D maybe TRBD1 (6 bases). The CDR3 length is 14 residues. CDR1 and CDR2 (germline): SGHVS, FQNEAQ. Trimming took 4 bases from V and 4 from J, leaving 13 bases between them. The CDR3 is CASSSGTSPTEAFF. In DNA, the CDR3 is TGTGCCAGCAGCTCCGGGACAAGCCCCACTGAAGCTTTCTTT.

This clonotype was observed a handful of times. The chain uses TRBV3-1 and TRBJ2-5, with D tentatively TRBD1 (5 bases). The germline V gene has CDR1 LGHDT and CDR2 YNNKEL (reference sequence). Trimming took 1 base from V and 2 from J, leaving 11 bases between them. This CDR3 is built from 15 residues. The CDR3 reads CASSQVGTGQETQYF. CDR3 in DNA: TGTGCCAGCAGCCAAGTAGGAACAGGACAAGAGACCCAGTACTTC.

This clonotype appeared many times. The CDR3: CASSLDSVSYEQYF. The CDR3, as DNA: TGCGCCAGCAGCTTGGACAGTGTATCCTACGAGCAGTACTTC. V gene TRBV5-1 combines with J gene TRBJ2-7; no clear D gene. Trimming cost V 0 bases and J 1 base, with 8 bases left between them. In germline, CDR1 is SGHRS, CDR2 YFSETQ. This CDR3 region has 14 residues.

This clonotype was seen ten or more times. V usage is TRBV12-3 or TRBV12-4 and J usage is TRBJ1-2; possible D gene TRBD1, 6 bases. With 7 bases removed from V and 4 bases from J, the gap between germline ends came to 19 bases. This CDR3 has 15 residues. CDR3 in amino acids: CASTAPWVGGYGYTF. The CDR3 DNA sequence: TGTGCCAGCACCGCCCCATGGGTAGGGGGCTATGGCTACACCTTC.

This clonotype was detected only a few times. The chain joins TRBV10-3 to TRBJ1-2; 7 bases line up with TRBD1. The CDR3 consists of 17 residues. Trimming took 6 bases from V and 6 from J; bases not matched to a gene: 19. Germline V gene sequence: CDR1 ENHRY, CDR2 SYGVKD. The CDR3 DNA reads TGTGCCATCAGCTCGATATCAGTGAACGGACAGGCCCATGGCTACACCTTC. It translates to CAISSISVNGQAHGYTF.

This clonotype was observed a few times. The gene calls are TRBV11-2 and TRBJ2-3, with TRBD2 identical over 7 bases. Looked up from germline, CDR1 is SGHAT and CDR2 is FQNNGV. There are 17 residues in the CDR3. The J segment lost 4 bases and the V segment lost 1 base, leaving 11 bases of the junction unmatched. The CDR3 sequence is CASSLVFGPSGPDTQYF. For the CDR3, the DNA is TGTGCCAGCAGCTTAGTGTTTGGTCCTAGCGGACCAGATACGCAGTATTTT.

The J gene is TRBJ2-2, the V gene TRBV19; the match to TRBD1 covers 9 bases. Germline-derived CDR1 and CDR2 are LNHDA and SQIVND (reference sequence). The junction had 4 bases not matched to a gene; V was cut back by 3 bases and J by 5 bases. The CDR3 loop spans 15 amino acids. CDR3 DNA sequence: TGTGCCAGTAGTATTGAGACAGGGGGAACCGGGGAGCTGTTTTTT. It is translated as CASSIETGGTGELFF.

The rearrangement joins TRBV5-4 to TRBJ2-1, with D perhaps matching TRBD1 or TRBD2 (5 bases each). The germline gives CDR1 SGHNT, CDR2 YYREEE (reference sequence). With 4 bases removed from V and 5 bases from J, the gap between germline ends came to 16 bases. The CDR3 is 15 amino acids. The CDR3 spells CASSRDQKADNEQFF. CDR3 bases: TGTGCCAGCAGCAGGGACCAGAAGGCCGACAATGAGCAGTTCTTC.